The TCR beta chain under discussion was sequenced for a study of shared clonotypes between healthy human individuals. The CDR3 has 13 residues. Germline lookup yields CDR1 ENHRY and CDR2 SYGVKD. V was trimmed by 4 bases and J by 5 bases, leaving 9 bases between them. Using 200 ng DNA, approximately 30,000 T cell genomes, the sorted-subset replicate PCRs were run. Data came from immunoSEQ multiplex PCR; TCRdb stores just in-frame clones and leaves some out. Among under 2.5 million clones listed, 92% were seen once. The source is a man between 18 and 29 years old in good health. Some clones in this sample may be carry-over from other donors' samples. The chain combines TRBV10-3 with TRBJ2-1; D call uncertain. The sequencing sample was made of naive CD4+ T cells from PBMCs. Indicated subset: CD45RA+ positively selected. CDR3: CAISARADNEQFF. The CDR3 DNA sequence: TGTGCCATCAGTGCCCGGGCCGACAATGAGCAGTTCTTC.